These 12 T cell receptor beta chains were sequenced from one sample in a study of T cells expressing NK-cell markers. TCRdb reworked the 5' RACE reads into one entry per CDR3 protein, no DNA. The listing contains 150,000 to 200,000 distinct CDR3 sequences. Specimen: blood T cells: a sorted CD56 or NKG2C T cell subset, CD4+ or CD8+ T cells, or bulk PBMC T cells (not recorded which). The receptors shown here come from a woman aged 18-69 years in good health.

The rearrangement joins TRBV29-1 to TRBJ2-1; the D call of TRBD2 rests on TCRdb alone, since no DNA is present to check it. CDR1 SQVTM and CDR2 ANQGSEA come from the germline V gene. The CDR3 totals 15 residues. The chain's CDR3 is CSVRSGGNSYNEQFF.

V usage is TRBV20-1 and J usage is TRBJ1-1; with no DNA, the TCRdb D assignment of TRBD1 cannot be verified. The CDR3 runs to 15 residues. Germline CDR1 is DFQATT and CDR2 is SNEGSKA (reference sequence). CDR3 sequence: CSARHVQGVGTEAFF.

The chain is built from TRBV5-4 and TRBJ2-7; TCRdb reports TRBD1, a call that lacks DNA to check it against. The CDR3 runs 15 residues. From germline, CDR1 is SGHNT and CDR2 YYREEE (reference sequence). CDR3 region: CASSWDQGMSYEQYF. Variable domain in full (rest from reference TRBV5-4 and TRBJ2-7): ETGVTQSPTHLIKTRGQQVTLRCSSQSGHNTVSWYQQALGQGPQFIFQYYREEENGRGNFPPRFSGLQFPNYSSELNVNALELDDSALYLCASSWDQGMSYEQYFGPGTRLTVT.

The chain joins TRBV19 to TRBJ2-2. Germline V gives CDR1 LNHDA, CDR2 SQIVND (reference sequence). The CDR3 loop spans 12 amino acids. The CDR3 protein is CASRDPTGELFF.

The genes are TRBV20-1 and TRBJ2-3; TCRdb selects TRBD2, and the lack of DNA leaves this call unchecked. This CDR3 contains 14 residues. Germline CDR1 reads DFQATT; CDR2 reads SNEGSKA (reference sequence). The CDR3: CSAPSGGATDTQYF.

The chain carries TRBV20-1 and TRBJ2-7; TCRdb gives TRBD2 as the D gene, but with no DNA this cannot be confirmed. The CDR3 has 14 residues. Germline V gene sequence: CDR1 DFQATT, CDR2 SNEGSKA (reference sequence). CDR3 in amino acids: CSARGTTGSYEQYF.

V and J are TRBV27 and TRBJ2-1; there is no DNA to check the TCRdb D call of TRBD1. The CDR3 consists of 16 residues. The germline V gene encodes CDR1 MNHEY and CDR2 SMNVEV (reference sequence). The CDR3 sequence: CASSSKTGQPYNEQFF.

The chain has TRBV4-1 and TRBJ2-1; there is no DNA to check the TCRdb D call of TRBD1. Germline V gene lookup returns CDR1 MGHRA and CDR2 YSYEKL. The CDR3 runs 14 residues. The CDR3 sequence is CASSQGSRGGEQFF.

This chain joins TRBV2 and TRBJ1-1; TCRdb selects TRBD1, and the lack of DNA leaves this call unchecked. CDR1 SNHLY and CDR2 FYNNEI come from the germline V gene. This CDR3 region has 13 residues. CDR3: CASRGPGRTEAFF.

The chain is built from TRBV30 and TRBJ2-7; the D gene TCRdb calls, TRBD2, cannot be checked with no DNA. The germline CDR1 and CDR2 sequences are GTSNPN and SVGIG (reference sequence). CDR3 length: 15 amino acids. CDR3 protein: CAWSVGGLRPYEQYF.

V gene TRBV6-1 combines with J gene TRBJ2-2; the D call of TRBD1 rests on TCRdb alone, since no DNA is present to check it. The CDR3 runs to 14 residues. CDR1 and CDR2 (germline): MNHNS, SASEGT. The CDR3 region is CASSPGEVHGELFF.

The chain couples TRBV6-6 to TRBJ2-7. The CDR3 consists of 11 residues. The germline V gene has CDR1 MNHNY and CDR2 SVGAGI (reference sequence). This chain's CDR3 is CASSSPNSAYF.